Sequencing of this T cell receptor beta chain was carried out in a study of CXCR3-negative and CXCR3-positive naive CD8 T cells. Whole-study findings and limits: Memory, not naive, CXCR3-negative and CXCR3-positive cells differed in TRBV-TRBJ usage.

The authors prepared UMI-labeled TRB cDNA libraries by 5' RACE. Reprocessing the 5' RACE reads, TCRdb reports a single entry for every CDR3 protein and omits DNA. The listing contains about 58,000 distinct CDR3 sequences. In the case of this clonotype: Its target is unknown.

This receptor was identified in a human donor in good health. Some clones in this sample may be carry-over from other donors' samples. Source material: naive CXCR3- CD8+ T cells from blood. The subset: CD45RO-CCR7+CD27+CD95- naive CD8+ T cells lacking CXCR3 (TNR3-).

The CDR3 reads CATSPTASRPDTQYF. This sequence joins TRBV15 and TRBJ2-3; TCRdb designates TRBD2, a call that cannot be tested without DNA. Germline CDR1 is LNHNV and CDR2 is YYDKDF (reference sequence). The CDR3 loop spans 15 amino acids.